These 27 T cell receptor beta chains came from one sample sequenced in a study of neoadjuvant anti-PD-1 for oral cavity cancer. Produced via immunoSEQ multiplex PCR; TCRdb's table is partial and in-frame only. The table records about 14,000 clones, 75% of them present only once. Described time point: after neoadjuvant nivolumab, at surgical resection. The sample was PBMCs, taken after nivolumab (anti-PD-1) treatment. All receptors come from a person between 35 and 79 years old with oral cavity squamous cell carcinoma.

The rearrangement joins TRBV5-1 to TRBJ2-3; unclear D gene. The CDR3 has 12 residues. The germline CDR1 and CDR2 sequences are SGHRS and YFSETQ. Trimming removed 0 bases from V and 5 bases from J, with 4 bases in between. CDR3 region: CASSLAGDTQYF. CDR3 in DNA: TGCGCCAGCAGCTTGGCAGGAGATACGCAGTATTTT. Drawing the rest from reference TRBV5-1 and TRBJ2-3, the complete variable domain is KAGVTQTPRYLIKTRGQQVTLSCSPISGHRSVSWYQQTPGQGLQFLFEYFSETQRNKGNFPGRFSGRQFSNSRSEMNVSTLELGDSALYLCASSLAGDTQYFGPGTRLTVL.

J is TRBJ1-2 and V is TRBV11-2; TRBD1 might be the D (5 bases). Trimming shortened V by 1 base and J by 3 bases, and 9 bases separated the two germline ends. This CDR3 contains 14 residues. Germline V lookup: CDR1 SGHAT, CDR2 FQNNGV. DNA for the CDR3: TGTGCCAGCAGCTTAGCCCGGGGCGACTATGGCTACACCTTC. Translated: CASSLARGDYGYTF. The full variable domain, rest sourced from reference TRBV11-2 and TRBJ1-2, is EAGVAQSPRYKIIEKRQSVAFWCNPISGHATLYWYQQILGQGPKLLIQFQNNGVVDDSQLPKDRFSAERLKGVDSTLKIQPAKLEDSAVYLCASSLARGDYGYTFGSGTRLTVV.

V is TRBV27 and J is TRBJ2-7, with a tentative D call TRBD1 (6 bases). The CDR3 has 13 residues. CDR1 and CDR2 from the germline V gene are MNHEY and SMNVEV (reference sequence). V gave up 8 bases and J gave up 4 bases, with 15 bases separating them. CDR3 sequence: CASGQRSFYEQYF. In nucleotides, the CDR3 is TGTGCCAGCGGACAGAGAAGTTTTTACGAGCAGTACTTC.

The chain uses TRBV11-2 and TRBJ1-1; no clear D gene. The CDR3 runs to 14 residues. Per germline, CDR1 SGHAT and CDR2 FQNNGV. Trimming left V 1 base short and J 1 base short, with 7 bases between. The CDR3 coding sequence is TGTGCCAGCAGCTTAGGGGCAGGGAACACTGAAGCTTTCTTT. It translates to CASSLGAGNTEAFF.

The chain has TRBV28 and TRBJ2-5, with 9 bases that match TRBD2. There are 17 residues in the CDR3. Trimming at V came to 6 bases and at J to 6 bases, leaving 17 bases not matched to a gene. Germline V CDR1 and CDR2: MDHEN, SYDVKM. In nucleotides, the CDR3 is TGTGCCAGCAGCCCCCCGCGGCGAGCGGGAGGACTCAAGACCCAGTACTTC. Amino acid sequence: CASSPPRRAGGLKTQYF.

The V call is TRBV13, the J call TRBJ2-2, with unresolved D. This CDR3 is built from 14 residues. The germline V gene encodes CDR1 PRHDT and CDR2 FYEKMQ (reference sequence). V lost 1 base to trimming and J lost 6 bases, with 9 bases between them. The CDR3 loop reads CASSLVSGAGELFF. CDR3 bases: TGTGCCAGCAGCTTAGTCTCAGGCGCCGGGGAGCTGTTTTTT.

The chain has TRBV27 and TRBJ1-2; D remains unclear. Germline assignment: CDR1 MNHEY and CDR2 SMNVEV (reference sequence). The CDR3 length is 14 residues. V lost 0 bases, J lost 2 bases, and 7 bases lay in between. The CDR3 sequence: CASSLSTLNYGYTF. In nucleotides, the CDR3 is TGTGCCAGCAGTTTATCGACACTCAACTATGGCTACACCTTC.

The genes are TRBV6-5 and TRBJ1-1, with D tentatively TRBD1 (5 bases). Trimming removed 2 bases from V and 0 bases from J, with 7 bases in between. CDR3 size: 14 residues. CDR1 and CDR2 from the germline V gene are MNHEY and SVGAGI. The chain's CDR3 is CASSYDRLNTEAFF. The CDR3 DNA follows: TGTGCCAGCAGTTACGACAGACTGAACACTGAAGCTTTCTTT.

The chain employs TRBV19 and TRBJ2-3; perhaps TRBD2 as D (6 bases). Deletions cut 8 bases from V and 2 bases from J, with 14 bases between. Looked up from germline, CDR1 is LNHDA and CDR2 is SQIVND (reference sequence). This CDR3 has 14 amino acids. CDR3 in amino acids: CASSQSGYTDTQYF. DNA of the CDR3: TGTGCCAGTTCACAGAGCGGGTACACAGATACGCAGTATTTT. Full variable domain (remainder filled in from reference TRBV19 and TRBJ2-3): DGGITQSPKYLFRKEGQNVTLSCEQNLNHDAMYWYRQDPGQGLRLIYYSQIVNDFQKGDIAEGYSVSREKKESFPLTVTSAQKNPTAFYLCASSQSGYTDTQYFGPGTRLTVL.

CDR3 in DNA: TGCGCCAGCAGCCAAGATAGTGGGACATTTTACGAGCAGTACTTC. Protein: CASSQDSGTFYEQYF. The chain employs TRBV4-1 and TRBJ2-7; TRBD1 is a possible D gene (6 bases). Germline CDR1 and CDR2: MGHRA and YSYEKL. There are 15 residues in the CDR3. Trimming pared 0 bases from V and 4 bases from J, leaving 13 bases between.

The genes are TRBV5-4 and TRBJ1-1; no reliable D call. The CDR3 has 14 residues. CDR1 and CDR2 (germline): SGHNT, YYREEE (reference sequence). The chain's CDR3 is CATNPGGWNTEAFF. Written as DNA, the CDR3 is TGTGCTACCAACCCCGGAGGGTGGAACACTGAAGCTTTCTTT.

The V gene is TRBV6-6, the J gene TRBJ2-3, with D uncertain. This CDR3 comprises 11 residues. Germline V gives CDR1 MNHNY, CDR2 SVGAGI (reference sequence). V gave up 6 bases and J gave up 4 bases, with 5 bases separating them. The CDR3 reads CASSGADTQYF. Written as DNA, the CDR3 is TGTGCCAGCAGCGGAGCAGATACGCAGTATTTT.

This sequence joins TRBV6-5 and TRBJ1-2; tentative D call: TRBD1 (6 bases). The CDR3 spans 15 residues. CDR1 MNHEY and CDR2 SVGAGI come from the germline V gene. V was trimmed by 0 bases and J by 5 bases, leaving 13 bases between them. In DNA form, the CDR3 reads TGTGCCAGCAGTTACTCGAGGGTAGGGGGATATGGCTACACCTTC. It codes for CASSYSRVGGYGYTF.

The V and J genes are TRBV19 and TRBJ1-4, with D maybe TRBD1 (6 bases). V gave up 4 bases and J gave up 4 bases, with 13 bases separating them. The CDR3 runs 15 residues. CDR1 is LNHDA, CDR2 SQIVND, per germline (reference sequence). CDR3 nucleotide sequence: TGTGCCAGTAGTAGGGGATCCAGGGGTAATGAAAAACTGTTTTTT. Encoded protein: CASSRGSRGNEKLFF.

The V and J genes are TRBV18 and TRBJ1-2; D call uncertain. V lost 6 bases and J 8 bases, leaving 16 bases between the germline ends. Germline-derived CDR1 and CDR2 are KGHSH and LQKENI. The CDR3 is 13 residues long. The CDR3 here is CASSPDGGKGYTF. The CDR3, as DNA: TGTGCCAGCTCTCCTGACGGCGGGAAGGGCTACACCTTC.

V gene TRBV9 combines with J gene TRBJ2-2, with D perhaps given as TRBD1 or TRBD2 (5 bases each). The CDR3 contains 16 residues. CDR1 is SGDLS, CDR2 YYNGEE, per germline. V lost 4 bases and J lost 5, with 18 bases in between. In nucleotides, the CDR3 is TGTGCCAGCAGCCCGGGCGGGCAGGGATGGACCGGGGAGCTGTTTTTT. It translates to CASSPGGQGWTGELFF.

This rearrangement joins TRBV14 to TRBJ1-2; D not certain. Germline CDR1 is SGHDN and CDR2 is FVKESK. The CDR3 loop spans 13 amino acids. Trimming removed 4 bases at V and 1 base at J, with 7 bases between. The CDR3: CASSPGYNYGYTF. The DNA for the CDR3 is TGTGCCAGCAGCCCGGGGTATAACTATGGCTACACCTTC.

The CDR3 DNA is TGTGCCATCAGTGATGAGACCATTGAGCAGTTCTTC. It encodes CAISDETIEQFF. V usage is TRBV10-3 and J usage is TRBJ2-1; unclear D gene. V was clipped by 3 bases and J by 9 bases, with 9 bases between them. This CDR3 is built from 12 residues. CDR1 is ENHRY, CDR2 SYGVKD, per germline.

This rearrangement joins TRBV6-1 to TRBJ1-3, with TRBD1 as a possible D gene (5 bases). This CDR3 has 17 residues. Germline V gives CDR1 MNHNS, CDR2 SASEGT. Trimming took off 3 bases at V and 0 bases at J, with 15 bases between the two ends. The CDR3 sequence is CASSEGVGWGSGNTIYF. For the CDR3, the DNA is TGTGCCAGCAGTGAGGGGGTTGGTTGGGGCTCTGGAAACACCATATATTTT.

The CDR3: CASSEIWTGSEKLFF. CDR3 sequence (DNA): TGTGCCAGCAGTGAAATCTGGACAGGGAGTGAAAAACTGTTTTTT. This chain joins TRBV2 and TRBJ1-4; 8 bases are a match to TRBD1. After removal of 2 bases from V and 7 bases from J, the junction contained 6 bases not matched to a gene. Germline V CDR1 and CDR2: SNHLY, FYNNEI. The CDR3 is 15 amino acids.

The chain employs TRBV30 and TRBJ1-2; D ambiguous. Trimming left V 0 bases short and J 7 bases short, with 9 bases between. This CDR3 region has 12 residues. Germline values: CDR1 GTSNPN, CDR2 SVGIG (reference sequence). The CDR3 here is CAWSVFPSGYTF. The DNA for the CDR3 is TGTGCCTGGAGTGTTTTTCCGTCTGGCTACACCTTC.

This clone was detected only a few times. This sequence joins TRBV4-1 and TRBJ2-5, with 9 positions matching TRBD1. The CDR3 runs 15 residues. The V gene end was trimmed by 0 bases and the J gene end by 5 bases; junction bases not matched to a gene: 4. In germline, CDR1 is MGHRA, CDR2 YSYEKL. In DNA form, the CDR3 reads TGCGCCAGCAGCCAAGATGGGACAGGGTGGGAGACCCAGTACTTC. Its protein is CASSQDGTGWETQYF.

The chain carries TRBV11-2 and TRBJ1-1, with D unresolved. V lost 5 bases and J lost 2, with 12 bases in between. This CDR3 spans 14 amino acids. CDR1 is SGHAT and CDR2 is FQNNGV in the germline V gene. CDR3 loop: CASSPLSKNTEAFF. In DNA form, the CDR3 reads TGTGCCAGCAGCCCTTTAAGTAAAAACACTGAAGCTTTCTTT. Together with reference TRBV11-2 and TRBJ1-1, the CDR3 gives the full variable domain: EAGVAQSPRYKIIEKRQSVAFWCNPISGHATLYWYQQILGQGPKLLIQFQNNGVVDDSQLPKDRFSAERLKGVDSTLKIQPAKLEDSAVYLCASSPLSKNTEAFFGQGTRLTVV.

This chain uses TRBV21-1 with TRBJ1-1; whether TRBD1, the table's D call, matches the DNA was not checked. TRBV21-1 is designated a pseudogene. The CDR3 is 11 residues long. The CDR3 nucleotides read TGTGCCAGCAGCAAGGGCCCTGAAGCTTTCTTT. This translates into CASSKGPEAFF.

The V gene is TRBV5-1, the J gene TRBJ2-7; weak D call: TRBD2 (5 bases). Between the trimmed V and J ends, which lost 0 bases and 8 bases, there was a span of 18 bases. CDR3 length equals 15 residues. Germline V gene data show CDR1 as SGHRS and CDR2 as YFSETQ. This CDR3 reads CASSLAGTRERKQYF. CDR3 nucleotides: TGCGCCAGCAGCTTGGCAGGAACGAGGGAGAGGAAGCAGTACTTC.

The chain carries TRBV29-1 and TRBJ1-2; D is perhaps TRBD1 (6 bases). The V gene's germline CDR1 is SQVTM and CDR2 ANQGSEA. V was trimmed by 0 bases and J by 8 bases, leaving 16 bases between them. The CDR3 sequence is 14 residues long. The CDR3 nucleotides read TGCAGCGTTGAAGAAGGGTCGGGGGCGAACGGCTACACCTTC. It is translated as CSVEEGSGANGYTF. The whole variable domain, remainder taken from reference TRBV29-1 and TRBJ1-2, is SAVISQKPSRDICQRGTSLTIQCQVDSQVTMMFWYRQQPGQSLTLIATANQGSEATYESGFVIDKFPISRPNLTFSTLTVSNMSPEDSSIYLCSVEEGSGANGYTFGSGTRLTVV.

CDR3 coding DNA: TGTGCCAGCAGCTTGGGGAGTTTTCTTCCAGATACGCAGTATTTT. This translates into CASSLGSFLPDTQYF. This sequence joins TRBV13 and TRBJ2-3; a possible D gene is TRBD2 (5 bases). Germline V lookup: CDR1 PRHDT, CDR2 FYEKMQ (reference sequence). The CDR3 has 15 amino acids. The germline V and J ends were trimmed by 3 bases and 4 bases, with 14 bases remaining between them.